These 14 T cell receptor beta chains came from one sample sequenced in a study of Graves' ophthalmopathy and Graves' hyperthyroidism. From RNA, the CDR3 regions of TCR beta chains were amplified and sequenced. Second-round multiplex PCR followed a first-round RT-PCR using HTBI primers. TCRdb used MiXCR to reprocess the multiplex PCR reads, holding one entry per CDR3 protein. This sample carries 200,000 to 250,000 distinct CDR3 sequences, 25% to 35% of them seen once, and the ten largest clones take 8.5% to 9.5%. The sample consisted of peripheral blood. All receptors come from a man in his forties or fifties with Graves' ophthalmopathy.

Ten or more counts support this clonotype. This chain links TRBV30 with TRBJ1-1; D is unclear. Trimming pared 1 base from V and 5 bases from J, leaving 8 bases between. CDR3 length equals 12 residues. Germline lookup yields CDR1 GTSNPN and CDR2 SVGIG (reference sequence). CDR3 DNA: TGTGCCTGGAGTGCCCTCGGGACTGAAGCTTTCTTT. It encodes CAWSALGTEAFF.

The chain joins TRBV20-1 to TRBJ1-1, with a tentative D call TRBD1 (5 bases). Germline assignment: CDR1 DFQATT and CDR2 SNEGSKA (reference sequence). The CDR3 loop spans 11 amino acids. Trimming shortened V by 4 bases and J by 6 bases, and 9 bases separated the two germline ends. Here the CDR3 DNA reads TGCAGTGCTACCAGGACATCTGAAGCTTTCTTT. Its translation: CSATRTSEAFF.

The chain has TRBV5-1 and TRBJ2-5, with a possible D match to TRBD2 (5 bases). This CDR3 has 14 amino acids. V was shortened by 3 bases and J by 3 bases, with 12 bases between the two germline ends. Germline CDR1 reads SGHRS; CDR2 reads YFSETQ. For the CDR3, the DNA is TGCGCCAGCAGCTCCAGAGGGAAAGAAGAGACCCAGTACTTC. Its protein is CASSSRGKEETQYF.

In this sample, this clonotype turned up many times. The chain joins TRBV6-5 to TRBJ1-1; D gene unclear. The CDR3 length is 14 residues. Germline V gene data show CDR1 as MNHEY and CDR2 as SVGAGI. Trimming cost V 0 bases and J 4 bases, with 9 bases left between them. The CDR3 reads CASSYSPGPTEAFF. The CDR3 nucleotides are TGTGCCAGCAGTTACTCGCCAGGACCCACTGAAGCTTTCTTT.

The chain joins TRBV7-2 to TRBJ1-4, with D perhaps TRBD1 (5 bases). The CDR3 is 13 residues long. CDR1 is SGHTA, CDR2 FQGNSA, per germline. Trimming took off 2 bases at V and 11 bases at J, with 12 bases between the two ends. CDR3 protein: CASSLFGGDKLFF. The CDR3 DNA reads TGTGCCAGCAGCTTATTTGGGGGGGATAAACTGTTTTTT.

This sequence joins TRBV20-1 and TRBJ2-7, with TRBD1 matching over 7 bases. The CDR3 runs to 15 residues. The V gene end was trimmed by 0 bases and the J gene end by 3 bases; junction bases not matched to a gene: 8. Germline CDR1 DFQATT, CDR2 SNEGSKA (reference sequence). The CDR3 DNA sequence: TGCAGTGCTAGAGAAACCTGGGACAGTAACTACGAGCAGTACTTC. This gives the protein CSARETWDSNYEQYF.

The V gene is TRBV6-5, the J gene TRBJ1-3; the D gene is possibly TRBD1 (5 bases). Trimming removed 4 bases at V and 7 bases at J, with 11 bases between. This CDR3 region has 13 residues. Germline-derived CDR1 and CDR2 are MNHEY and SVGAGI. CDR3 nucleotide sequence: TGTGCCAGCAGTTCGGGGGATGGCAACACCATATATTTT. This encodes CASSSGDGNTIYF.

This clonotype was counted a few times. V is TRBV6-1 and J is TRBJ2-7, with TRBD1 identical over 10 bases. Per the germline V gene, CDR1 is MNHNS and CDR2 is SASEGT. The CDR3 runs to 14 residues. The V segment lost 5 bases and the J segment 6 bases; nucleotides outside the gene matches: 7. The CDR3 bases are TGTGCCAGCAGTATCCGACAGGGGGCGGGCGAGCAGTACTTC. The encoded protein is CASSIRQGAGEQYF.

There are many counts of this clonotype. The rearrangement links TRBV7-2 to TRBJ2-5, with a weak D call TRBD2 (5 bases). CDR3 size: 14 residues. V was shortened by 3 bases and J by 4 bases, with 12 bases between the two germline ends. Germline CDR1 SGHTA, CDR2 FQGNSA. Here the CDR3 DNA reads TGTGCCAGCAGCTTCACAGCCGCGGGAGAGACCCAGTACTTC. It codes for CASSFTAAGETQYF.

This clonotype has a count of ten or more. In nucleotides, the CDR3 is TGTGCCAGCAGCTTAGTACCTGTTGGGGACAGGGGCTACGAGCAGTACTTC. Translating gives CASSLVPVGDRGYEQYF. The chain links TRBV7-8 to TRBJ2-7, with 10 bases identical to TRBD1. The J segment lost 3 bases and the V segment lost 1 base, leaving 9 bases of the junction unmatched. Looked up from germline, CDR1 is SGHVS and CDR2 is FQNEAQ. This CDR3 region has 17 residues.

This chain uses TRBV12-3 or TRBV12-4 with TRBJ1-1; 7 positions agree with TRBD1. Unmatched junction bases numbered 15, after V lost 5 bases and J lost 3 bases. The CDR3 contains 17 residues. As DNA, the CDR3 is TGTGCCAGCAGTCACGACAGGGTTGGAAATTTTGACACTGAAGCTTTCTTT. This gives the protein CASSHDRVGNFDTEAFF.

The chain couples TRBV29-1 to TRBJ1-1; 7 nucleotides match TRBD1. CDR1 SQVTM and CDR2 ANQGSEA come from the germline V gene. This CDR3 is 14 amino acids long. Germline trimming cut 7 bases from V and 10 bases from J; bases unmatched to any gene: 18. The CDR3 sequence is CSASEKTGLSGAFF. The CDR3 nucleotides are TGCAGCGCGTCGGAGAAGACAGGGCTTAGCGGAGCTTTCTTT.

This clonotype was found many times. This rearrangement joins TRBV9 to TRBJ2-7, with TRBD2 as a possible D gene (5 bases). The CDR3 length is 15 residues. V was clipped by 0 bases and J by 6 bases, with 16 bases between them. Germline loops: CDR1 SGDLS, CDR2 YYNGEE. The CDR3 spells CASSVGVGGLGEQYF. CDR3 coding DNA: TGTGCCAGCAGCGTAGGGGTTGGCGGGTTGGGCGAGCAGTACTTC.

The sample holds many counts of this clonotype. This sequence joins TRBV6-6 and TRBJ2-7; TRBD2 agrees at 9 bases. The V gene's germline CDR1 is MNHNY and CDR2 SVGAGI (reference sequence). With 4 bases clipped from V and 5 bases from J, the junction kept 9 bases outside the gene matches. The CDR3 is 15 residues long. This CDR3 is CASSSMLAGINEQYF. The CDR3 coding sequence is TGTGCCAGCAGTTCGATGCTAGCGGGAATCAACGAGCAGTACTTC.